The T cell receptor (beta chain) described here comes from a study of cytomegalovirus exposure and HLA in healthy donors. The V end lost 3 bases, the J end lost 8 bases, and 14 bases lay between the germline ends. Germline V lookup: CDR1 SGDLS, CDR2 YYNGEE. The CDR3 sequence is 14 residues long. Produced via immunoSEQ multiplex PCR; TCRdb's table is partial and in-frame only. This table has under 250,000 clones, about 88% appearing once. Comments on this clone: Its matching antigen is unknown.

Study-level findings and limits: Diagnosis of cytomegalovirus status made by the classifier reportedly showed high specificity and sensitivity. The investigators catalogued 150 to 200 TCR beta chains as cytomegalovirus-associated.

This sequence originates from a man younger than 35 in good health and CMV-seropositive. V is TRBV9 and J is TRBJ1-4, with D possibly TRBD1 on 5 matching bases. The sequenced sample consisted of PBMCs. The CDR3 is CASSAGLTSEKLFF. CDR3 nucleotides: TGTGCCAGCAGCGCAGGGCTAACCTCAGAAAAACTGTTTTTT.